The 32 T cell receptor beta chains given below trace back to one sample, sequenced in a study of blood T cell repertoires in COVID-19. Sequencing used immunoSEQ multiplex PCR; TCRdb keeps in-frame clones, though not all of them. The table shows about 230,000 clones, with roughly 83% occurring only once. The specimen sequenced was peripheral blood. These receptors originate from a woman aged 70-85 years with active or convalescent COVID-19.

The chain links TRBV18 to TRBJ2-1; D is unresolved. Germline-derived CDR1 and CDR2 are KGHSH and LQKENI. The CDR3 is 15 amino acids. Trimming took 3 bases from V and 8 from J, leaving 17 bases between them. CDR3 sequence: CASSPRPGPRDEQFF. The CDR3 DNA sequence: TGTGCCAGCTCACCTCGCCCTGGGCCCCGAGATGAGCAGTTCTTC.

The gene calls are TRBV28 and TRBJ2-7; possibly TRBD2 for D (5 bases). Germline V gene data show CDR1 as MDHEN and CDR2 as SYDVKM. V dropped 3 bases and J dropped 2 bases, with 11 bases sitting between them. This CDR3 has 14 residues. CDR3 nucleotides: TGTGCCAGCAGTTTTTTGAGCGGAACCTACGAGCAGTACTTC. This gives the protein CASSFLSGTYEQYF.

The chain has TRBV24-1 and TRBJ2-1, with D possibly TRBD2 on 6 matching bases. V was clipped by 2 bases and J by 7 bases, with 17 bases between them. CDR3 length equals 16 residues. Germline CDR1 KGHDR, CDR2 SFDVKD. CDR3 loop: CATSDSGGPAQNEQFF. CDR3 nucleotides: TGTGCCACCAGTGATTCCGGGGGTCCCGCCCAAAATGAGCAGTTCTTC.

The chain carries TRBV6-1 and TRBJ1-5; D uncertain. Trimming took 3 bases from V and 4 from J, leaving 10 bases between them. The CDR3 spans 14 residues. Germline V lookup: CDR1 MNHNS, CDR2 SASEGT. The CDR3 loop reads CASSEGRSNQPQHF. CDR3 nucleotide sequence: TGTGCCAGCAGTGAGGGCAGGTCGAATCAGCCCCAGCATTTT.

The J gene is TRBJ2-3, the V gene TRBV6-4; possible D gene TRBD1, 5 bases. V lost 3 bases and J 5 bases, leaving 9 bases between the germline ends. This CDR3 is built from 13 residues. The V gene's germline CDR1 is MRHNA and CDR2 SNTAGT. CDR3 in amino acids: CASSEPDRDTQYF. CDR3 nucleotide sequence: TGTGCCAGCAGTGAGCCCGACAGAGATACGCAGTATTTT.

This chain uses TRBV5-1 with TRBJ1-6; 8 bases agree with TRBD1. CDR3 length equals 14 residues. V gave up 4 bases and J gave up 10 bases; unmatched junction bases: 7. The germline CDR1 and CDR2 sequences are SGHRS and YFSETQ. DNA for the CDR3: TGCGCCAGCAGCCAGGACAGGGACGACTCACCCCTCCACTTT. This codes for CASSQDRDDSPLHF. The whole variable domain, remainder taken from reference TRBV5-1 and TRBJ1-6, is KAGVTQTPRYLIKTRGQQVTLSCSPISGHRSVSWYQQTPGQGLQFLFEYFSETQRNKGNFPGRFSGRQFSNSRSEMNVSTLELGDSALYLCASSQDRDDSPLHFGNGTRLTVT.

This clone was picked up a small number of times. V is TRBV29-1 and J is TRBJ2-3; 8 bases map to TRBD1. This CDR3 comprises 14 residues. The germline CDR1 and CDR2 sequences are SQVTM and ANQGSEA. The CDR3 DNA follows: TGCGGCGCCTCCGACAGGGGTGCGGGGGATACGCAGTATTTT. It encodes CGASDRGAGDTQYF.

CDR3 sequence reads: CASSFWGAHGYTF. Here the CDR3 DNA reads TGTGCCAGCAGCTTCTGGGGCGCCCATGGCTACACCTTC. The genes are TRBV5-4 and TRBJ1-2, with D possibly matching TRBD1 (5 bases). Germline V lookup: CDR1 SGHNT, CDR2 YYREEE (reference sequence). This CDR3 spans 13 amino acids. Deletions cut 2 bases from V and 6 bases from J, with 11 bases between.

This chain joins TRBV29-1 and TRBJ2-5; 7 bases agree with TRBD1. Looked up from germline, CDR1 is SQVTM and CDR2 is ANQGSEA. This CDR3 comprises 13 residues. Losses at the gene ends were 8 bases for V and 5 bases for J; bases not matched to a gene: 11. The CDR3 protein is CSSRTGQGETQYF. CDR3 nucleotides: TGCAGCTCTCGGACAGGTCAGGGGGAGACCCAGTACTTC.

This clone was observed a few times. The chain uses TRBV2 and TRBJ1-1; 7 bases map to TRBD1. V was clipped by 10 bases and J by 11 bases; unmatched bases: 16. The CDR3 totals 13 residues. Germline V gene data show CDR1 as SNHLY and CDR2 as FYNNEI. This chain's CDR3 is CATEQGGEPFAFF. The CDR3 region has the DNA TGTGCCACCGAGCAGGGGGGCGAGCCGTTCGCTTTCTTT.

This sequence joins TRBV4-2 and TRBJ1-5; D not certain. The germline V gene encodes CDR1 LGHNA and CDR2 YNFKEQ. The CDR3 covers 16 residues. The V end lost 0 bases, the J end lost 1 base, and 10 bases lay between the germline ends. CDR3 nucleotide sequence: TGTGCCAGCAGCCAAGAAGCGGGAAGGAGCAATCAGCCCCAGCATTTT. Amino acid sequence: CASSQEAGRSNQPQHF.

This clone was picked up a small number of times. The chain is built from TRBV29-1 and TRBJ1-5; TRBD1 might be the D (5 bases). V was cut by 7 bases and J by 1 base, with 14 bases left in between. The V gene's germline CDR1 is SQVTM and CDR2 ANQGSEA. CDR3 length equals 14 residues. The CDR3 here is CSAGSGGSNQPQHF. The CDR3 DNA sequence: TGCAGCGCCGGGAGCGGGGGGAGCAATCAGCCCCAGCATTTT.

The chain carries TRBV27 and TRBJ1-6, with D perhaps TRBD1 (6 bases). This CDR3 contains 15 residues. Looked up from germline, CDR1 is MNHEY and CDR2 is SMNVEV (reference sequence). V lost 6 bases, J lost 9 bases, and 18 bases lay in between. The CDR3 bases are TGTGCCAGCAGACCCTTGGGGGGAGGGGGTTCACCCCTCCACTTT. The encoded protein is CASRPLGGGGSPLHF.

This clone was picked up one time. The chain employs TRBV5-1 and TRBJ2-1, with D possibly being TRBD1 (6 bases). V gave up 1 base and J gave up 9 bases, with 14 bases separating them. There are 14 residues in the CDR3. The germline CDR1 and CDR2 sequences are SGHRS and YFSETQ. The CDR3 nucleotides read TGCGCCAGCAGCTTGATGGGGGCAAATGGTGAGCAGTTCTTC. It specifies CASSLMGANGEQFF.

The chain employs TRBV23-1 and TRBJ2-7; D ambiguous. TRBV23-1 is an open reading frame, and its role is uncertain. Trimming left V 2 bases short and J 7 bases short, with 12 bases between. The CDR3 has 13 residues. The CDR3 sequence: CASSQPDTPEQYF. The DNA for the CDR3 is TGCGCCAGCAGTCAACCCGACACCCCAGAGCAGTACTTC.

This clone was observed a single time. A junction end diverges from the germline sequence, so it may reflect a read error. The V gene is TRBV29-1, the J gene TRBJ2-1, with 9 bases identical to TRBD2. This CDR3 region has 14 residues. The germline gives CDR1 SQVTM, CDR2 ANQGSEA. In DNA form, the CDR3 reads TGCAGCGCTGAAAGACTAGCGGACTACAATGAGCAGTTCTTC. Translating it yields CSAERLADYNEQFF.

J is TRBJ2-7 and V is TRBV7-9; D might be TRBD2 (5 bases). Germline CDR1 and CDR2: SEHNR and FQNEAQ (reference sequence). The V and J ends lost 7 bases and 0 bases respectively, with 13 bases between them. The CDR3 spans 14 residues. This CDR3 reads CASTKPGNSYEQYF. In nucleotides, the CDR3 is TGTGCCAGCACCAAGCCGGGGAACTCCTACGAGCAGTACTTC.

The DNA of the CDR3 is TGTGCCAGCAGCTTCAAGCGGGAGATTATTTACGAGCAGTACTTC. Translation gives CASSFKREIIYEQYF. The J gene is TRBJ2-7, the V gene TRBV13; the match to TRBD2 covers 8 bases. The V gene's germline CDR1 is PRHDT and CDR2 FYEKMQ (reference sequence). V was clipped by 3 bases and J by 4 bases; unmatched bases: 8. This CDR3 spans 15 amino acids.

The rearrangement uses TRBV30 and TRBJ1-1, with 7 bases fitting TRBD1. Losses at the gene ends were 7 bases for V and 4 bases for J; bases not matched to a gene: 12. Per germline, CDR1 GTSNPN and CDR2 SVGIG (reference sequence). This CDR3 spans 14 amino acids. The DNA for the CDR3 is TGTGCCTCCGAGTTTAGACAGGGCACCACTGAAGCTTTCTTT. Protein: CASEFRQGTTEAFF.

This chain joins TRBV29-1 and TRBJ1-1; D is possibly TRBD1 (5 bases). The CDR3 contains 13 residues. Germline V gene sequence: CDR1 SQVTM, CDR2 ANQGSEA. Trimming cost V 8 bases and J 0 bases, with 13 bases left between them. The chain's CDR3 is CSSMGGMNTEAFF. CDR3 nucleotide sequence: TGCAGCTCCATGGGGGGAATGAACACTGAAGCTTTCTTT.

About this clone itself: A clone one base away is much larger, so this may be a read error. This chain connects TRBV4-1 to TRBJ2-7; 7 bases are shared with TRBD1. CDR1 is MGHRA and CDR2 is YSYEKL in the germline V gene. V lost 4 bases to trimming and J lost 2 bases; unmatched junction nucleotides: 8. The CDR3 runs 15 residues. In nucleotides, the CDR3 is TGCGCCAGCAGCCCCCGGGACAGAGTACCCTACGAGCAGTACTTC. This sequence encodes CASSPRDRVPYEQYF.

V gene TRBV6-5 combines with J gene TRBJ2-5; maybe TRBD1 (6 bases). Germline loops: CDR1 MNHEY, CDR2 SVGAGI. Trimming left V 4 bases short and J 4 bases short, with 13 bases between. CDR3 length: 14 residues. The CDR3 loop reads CASSLQGRGETQYF. The CDR3 bases are TGTGCCAGCAGTTTACAGGGAAGGGGAGAGACCCAGTACTTC.

This chain uses TRBV19 with TRBJ1-2; TRBD1 matches at 9 bases. CDR1 is LNHDA and CDR2 is SQIVND in the germline V gene (reference sequence). The CDR3 has 13 residues. The J segment lost 7 bases and the V segment lost 5 bases, leaving 5 bases of the junction unmatched. The CDR3 loop reads CASSWTGVSGYTF. CDR3 nucleotide sequence: TGTGCCAGTAGTTGGACAGGGGTCAGTGGCTACACCTTC.

This chain uses TRBV5-1 with TRBJ1-1; no reliable D call. The germline V and J ends were trimmed by 1 base and 1 base, with 8 bases remaining between them. The V gene's germline CDR1 is SGHRS and CDR2 YFSETQ. This CDR3 is 14 amino acids long. Written as DNA, the CDR3 is TGCGCCAGCAGCTTGTCCGAGGGGAACACTGAAGCTTTCTTT. As protein: CASSLSEGNTEAFF.

The chain is built from TRBV18 and TRBJ2-1, with 9 bases matching TRBD2. CDR1 and CDR2 from the germline V gene are KGHSH and LQKENI. V trimming: 2 bases; J trimming: 4 bases; junction bases outside the gene matches: 6. The CDR3 totals 16 residues. This chain's CDR3 is CASSPDAGGVYNEQFF. As DNA, the CDR3 is TGTGCCAGCTCACCAGACGCGGGGGGGGTATACAATGAGCAGTTCTTC.

The chain uses TRBV7-3 and TRBJ1-2; the match to TRBD1 covers 8 bases. V was pared by 5 bases and J by 6 bases, with 5 bases of the junction left unmatched. The CDR3 is 13 amino acids. The germline V gene has CDR1 SGHTA and CDR2 FQGTGA. DNA of the CDR3: TGTGCCAGCAGCCCCCAGACAGGGGATGGCTACACCTTC. It codes for CASSPQTGDGYTF.

This clone was observed a single time. The genes are TRBV2 and TRBJ1-2; no firm D call. Per the germline V gene, CDR1 is SNHLY and CDR2 is FYNNEI. This CDR3 comprises 13 residues. The germline V and J ends were trimmed by 7 bases and 7 bases, with 16 bases remaining between them. The CDR3 loop is CASTDRVEGGYTF. The CDR3 region has the DNA TGTGCCAGCACTGACCGGGTCGAGGGTGGCTACACCTTC.

V gene TRBV5-1 combines with J gene TRBJ1-2, with D perhaps TRBD1 (5 bases). This CDR3 spans 13 amino acids. Deletions cut 0 bases from V and 5 bases from J, with 8 bases between. Germline V gene lookup returns CDR1 SGHRS and CDR2 YFSETQ. The CDR3 region has the DNA TGCGCCAGCAGCTTGGGGACACGATATGGCTACACCTTC. It translates to CASSLGTRYGYTF.

The rearrangement uses TRBV5-4 and TRBJ2-3; 8 bases are shared with TRBD2. This CDR3 contains 14 residues. Germline V gene data show CDR1 as SGHNT and CDR2 as YYREEE (reference sequence). The V gene end was trimmed by 1 base and the J gene end by 6 bases; junction bases not matched to a gene: 4. CDR3 in DNA: TGTGCCAGCAGCTTGAGTCTAGCGGGCGATACGCAGTATTTT. It encodes CASSLSLAGDTQYF.

This chain uses TRBV18 with TRBJ1-2; 7 bases are shared with TRBD1. Germline trimming cut 0 bases from V and 4 bases from J; bases unmatched to any gene: 5. The germline V gene has CDR1 KGHSH and CDR2 LQKENI. The CDR3 runs to 15 residues. CDR3 loop: CASSPPIGQVYGYTF. The CDR3 bases are TGTGCCAGCTCACCACCCATTGGACAGGTCTATGGCTACACCTTC.

This clone was seen at least ten times. The J gene is TRBJ1-2, the V gene TRBV7-2, with a possible D match to TRBD1 (6 bases). Trimming removed 5 bases from V and 3 bases from J, with 13 bases in between. The CDR3 is made up of 14 amino acids. Germline CDR1 is SGHTA and CDR2 is FQGNSA. The CDR3 spells CASSRLGGDYGYTF. Here the CDR3 DNA reads TGTGCCAGCAGCCGTTTAGGGGGGGACTATGGCTACACCTTC.

The genes are TRBV7-9 and TRBJ1-2; possible D gene TRBD1, 5 bases. The V end lost 3 bases, the J end lost 8 bases, and 10 bases lay between the germline ends. Looked up from germline, CDR1 is SEHNR and CDR2 is FQNEAQ (reference sequence). There are 12 residues in the CDR3. CDR3 bases: TGTGCCAGCAGCTTTACGGGGGAAGGCTACACCTTC. It encodes CASSFTGEGYTF. The whole variable domain, filled in from reference TRBV7-9 and TRBJ1-2, reads DTGVSQNPRHKITKRGQNVTFRCDPISEHNRLYWYRQTLGQGPEFLTYFQNEAQLEKSRLLSDRFSAERPKGSFSTLEIQRTEQGDSAMYLCASSFTGEGYTFGSGTRLTVV.